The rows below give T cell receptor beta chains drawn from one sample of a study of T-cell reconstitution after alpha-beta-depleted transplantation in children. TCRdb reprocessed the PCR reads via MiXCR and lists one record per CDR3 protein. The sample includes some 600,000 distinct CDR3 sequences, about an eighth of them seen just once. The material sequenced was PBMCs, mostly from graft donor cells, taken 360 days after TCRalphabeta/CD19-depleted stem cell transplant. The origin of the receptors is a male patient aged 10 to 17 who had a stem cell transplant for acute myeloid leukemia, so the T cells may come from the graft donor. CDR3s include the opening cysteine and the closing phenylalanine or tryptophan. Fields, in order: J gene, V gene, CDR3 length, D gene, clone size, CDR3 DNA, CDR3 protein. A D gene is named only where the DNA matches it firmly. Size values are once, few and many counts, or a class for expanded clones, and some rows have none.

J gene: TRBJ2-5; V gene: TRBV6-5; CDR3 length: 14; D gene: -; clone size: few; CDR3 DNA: TGTGCCAGCAGTTACTCGACACTCCAAGAGACCCAGTACTTC; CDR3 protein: CASSYSTLQETQYF
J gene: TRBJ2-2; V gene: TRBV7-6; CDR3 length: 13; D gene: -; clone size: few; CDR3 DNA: TGTGCCAGCAGCTTCCGGGCGGCCGGGGAGCTGTTTTTT; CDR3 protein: CASSFRAAGELFF
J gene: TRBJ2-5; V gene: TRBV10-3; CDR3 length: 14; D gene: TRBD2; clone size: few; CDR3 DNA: TGTGCCACCCAAACTAGCGGGCTAGAAGAGACCCAGTACTTC; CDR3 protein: CATQTSGLEETQYF
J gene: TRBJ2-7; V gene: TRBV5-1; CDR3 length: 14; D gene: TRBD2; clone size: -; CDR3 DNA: TGCGCCAGCAGCTGGGGACTAATTCTGTACGAGCAGTACTTC; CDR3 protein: CASSWGLILYEQYF
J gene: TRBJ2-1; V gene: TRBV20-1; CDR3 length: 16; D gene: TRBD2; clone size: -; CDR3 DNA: TGCAGTGCTAGACCCCTCTTCCAGCGGGGATACAATGAGCAGTTCTTC; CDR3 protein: CSARPLFQRGYNEQFF
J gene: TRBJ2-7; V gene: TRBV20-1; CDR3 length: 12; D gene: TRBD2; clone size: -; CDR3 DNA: TGCAGTGCTAGACCTAGCGGTACAGAGCAGTACTTC; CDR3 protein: CSARPSGTEQYF
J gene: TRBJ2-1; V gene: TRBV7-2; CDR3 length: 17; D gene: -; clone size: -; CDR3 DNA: TGTGCCAGCAGCCCCTTCGCGCGAGGGGGCTCCTACAATGAGCAGTTCTTC; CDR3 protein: CASSPFARGGSYNEQFF
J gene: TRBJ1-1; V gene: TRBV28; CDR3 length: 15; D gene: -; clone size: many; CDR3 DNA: TGTGCCAGCAGTTTATTCGTTCAATTGAACACTGAAGCTTTCTTT; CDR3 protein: CASSLFVQLNTEAFF
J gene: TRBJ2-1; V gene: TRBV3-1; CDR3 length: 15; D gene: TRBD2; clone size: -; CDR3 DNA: TGTGCCAGCAGCCGCATCGGGACTAGCGTGTATGAGCAGTTCTTC; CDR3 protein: CASSRIGTSVYEQFF
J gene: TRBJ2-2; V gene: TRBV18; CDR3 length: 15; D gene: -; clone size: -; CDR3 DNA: TGTGCCAGCTCACCGGTGAAAGGGGACACCGGGGAGCTGTTTTTT; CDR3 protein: CASSPVKGDTGELFF
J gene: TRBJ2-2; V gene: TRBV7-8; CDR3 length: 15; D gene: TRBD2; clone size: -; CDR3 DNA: TGTGCCAGCAGCTCGGTAGCGGGAGGAACCGGGGAGCTGTTTTTT; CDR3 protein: CASSSVAGGTGELFF
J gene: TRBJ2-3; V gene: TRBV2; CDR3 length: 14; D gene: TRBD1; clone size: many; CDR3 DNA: TGTGCCAGCAGGAACCGGGACAGTGTAAATACGCAGTATTTT; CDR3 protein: CASRNRDSVNTQYF
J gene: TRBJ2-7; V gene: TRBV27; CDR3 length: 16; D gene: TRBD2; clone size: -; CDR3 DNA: TGTGCCAGCAGTCCTTTACCGGGACTAGCGGCCTACGAGCAGTACTTC; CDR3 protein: CASSPLPGLAAYEQYF
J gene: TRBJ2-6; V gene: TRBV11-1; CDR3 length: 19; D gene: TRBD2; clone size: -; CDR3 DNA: TGTGCCAGCAGCTTAGCGCAGGGACTAGCGGGAGCTGGGGCCAACGTCCTGACTTTC; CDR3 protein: CASSLAQGLAGAGANVLTF
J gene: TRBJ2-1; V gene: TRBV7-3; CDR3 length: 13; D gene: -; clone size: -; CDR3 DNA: TGTGCCAGCAGGTCTGGGGGTAGGTATGAGCAGTTCTTC; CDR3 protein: CASRSGGRYEQFF
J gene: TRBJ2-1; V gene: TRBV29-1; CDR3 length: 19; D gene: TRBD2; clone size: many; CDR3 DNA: TGCAGCGTTGAGACCATCCCCAGAACAACTAGCGGGGGCTACAATGAGCAGTTCTTC; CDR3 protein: CSVETIPRTTSGGYNEQFF
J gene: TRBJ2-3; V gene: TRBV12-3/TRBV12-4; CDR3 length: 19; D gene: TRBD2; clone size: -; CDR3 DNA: TGTGCCAGCAGTTTAGAACCTGGACTAGCGGGAGAGAGTACAGATACGCAGTATTTT; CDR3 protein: CASSLEPGLAGESTDTQYF
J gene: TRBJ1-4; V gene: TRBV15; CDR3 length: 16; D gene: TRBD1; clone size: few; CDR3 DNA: TGTGCCACCAGCGGTTATCCCGGGACAGGGGGAGAAAAACTGTTTTTT; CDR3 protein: CATSGYPGTGGEKLFF
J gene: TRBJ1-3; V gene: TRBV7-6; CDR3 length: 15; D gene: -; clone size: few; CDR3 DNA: TGTGCCAGCAGCTCGACGTTAACCTCTGGAAACACCATATATTTT; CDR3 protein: CASSSTLTSGNTIYF
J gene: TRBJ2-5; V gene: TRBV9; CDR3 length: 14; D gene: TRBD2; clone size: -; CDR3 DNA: TGTGCCAGCAGCGTTCTAGCGGCACAAGAGACCCAGTACTTC; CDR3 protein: CASSVLAAQETQYF
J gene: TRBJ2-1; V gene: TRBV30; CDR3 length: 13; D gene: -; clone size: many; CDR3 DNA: TGTGCCTGGAGTTCATACATAGGCAGTGAGCAGTTCTTC; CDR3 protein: CAWSSYIGSEQFF
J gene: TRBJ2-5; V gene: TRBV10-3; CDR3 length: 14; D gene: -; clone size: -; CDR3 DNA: TGTGCCATTTCCGGGGCCGGAGGGGGAGAGACCCAGTACTTC; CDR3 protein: CAISGAGGGETQYF
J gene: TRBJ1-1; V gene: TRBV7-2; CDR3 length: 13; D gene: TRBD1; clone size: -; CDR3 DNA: TGTGCCAGCAGCCAACAGGGGTACACTGAAGCTTTCTTT; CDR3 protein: CASSQQGYTEAFF
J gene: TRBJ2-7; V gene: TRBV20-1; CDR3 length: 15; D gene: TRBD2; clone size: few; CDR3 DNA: TGCAGTGCTAGAGCACTAGCGGGAGGGACCTACGAGCAGTACTTC; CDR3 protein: CSARALAGGTYEQYF
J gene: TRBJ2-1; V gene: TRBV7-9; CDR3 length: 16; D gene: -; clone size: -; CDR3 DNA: TGTGCCAGCAGCTTAGTGACAGGACCGGTATCAAATGAGCAGTTCTTC; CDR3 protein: CASSLVTGPVSNEQFF
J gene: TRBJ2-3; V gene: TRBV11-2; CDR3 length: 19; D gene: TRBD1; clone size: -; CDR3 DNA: TGTGCCAGCAGCCGAACGGGACAGGGGGTGGGGTGGGTCACAGATACGCAGTATTTT; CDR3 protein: CASSRTGQGVGWVTDTQYF
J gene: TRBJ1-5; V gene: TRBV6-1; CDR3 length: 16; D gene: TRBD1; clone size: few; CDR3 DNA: TGTGCCAGCAGGCATAGGGGGACAGAAGGCGATCAGCCCCAGCATTTT; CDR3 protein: CASRHRGTEGDQPQHF
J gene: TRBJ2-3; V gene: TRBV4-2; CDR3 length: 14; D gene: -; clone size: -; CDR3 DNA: TGTGCCAGCAGCCAAGGCGGGACACCAGATACGCAGTATTTT; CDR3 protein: CASSQGGTPDTQYF
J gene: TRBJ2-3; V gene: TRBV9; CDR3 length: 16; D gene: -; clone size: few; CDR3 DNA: TGTGCCAGCAGCGTAGCTATAGACCAACCGCAGGATACGCAGTATTTT; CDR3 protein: CASSVAIDQPQDTQYF
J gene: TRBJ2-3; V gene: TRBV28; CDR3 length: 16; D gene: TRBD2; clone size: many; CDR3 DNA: TGTGCCAGCAGAGTAGCGGGAGGATCCTTCACAGATACGCAGTATTTT; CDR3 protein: CASRVAGGSFTDTQYF
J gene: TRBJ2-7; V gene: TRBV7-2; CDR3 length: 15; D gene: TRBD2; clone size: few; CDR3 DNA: TGTGCCAGCAGGGTTCAAGCGGGAGGACAATACGAGCAGTACTTC; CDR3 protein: CASRVQAGGQYEQYF
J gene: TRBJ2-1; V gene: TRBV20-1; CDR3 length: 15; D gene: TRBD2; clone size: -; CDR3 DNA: TGCAGTGCCATTCGTTGGGGACTAGCGGGAATGGAGCAGTTCTTC; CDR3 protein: CSAIRWGLAGMEQFF
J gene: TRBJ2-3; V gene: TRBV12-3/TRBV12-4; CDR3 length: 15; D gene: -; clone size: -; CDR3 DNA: TGTGCCAGCAGTTTAGGTGATAGCGGCACAGATACGCAGTATTTT; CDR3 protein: CASSLGDSGTDTQYF
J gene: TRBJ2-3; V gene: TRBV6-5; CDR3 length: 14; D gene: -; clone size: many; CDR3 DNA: TGTGCCAGCGGGAGTTCCTATAGCACAGATACGCAGTATTTT; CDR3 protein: CASGSSYSTDTQYF